The 17 T cell receptor beta chains below were found in one sample sequenced in a study of early stage breast cancer tumors. TCRdb's copy holds only in-frame clones and misses some; the assay was immunoSEQ multiplex PCR. The sample has 9,500 to 10,000 clones, about 78% seen once. Sequences were obtained from normal breast tissue next to the tumor. All receptors derive from a person aged 35-49 years with breast cancer.

The chain couples TRBV25-1 to TRBJ2-1; weak D call: TRBD2 (5 bases). CDR1 is MGHDK and CDR2 is SYGVNS in the germline V gene. The germline V and J ends were trimmed by 8 bases and 7 bases, with 6 bases remaining between them. There are 10 residues in the CDR3. CDR3 nucleotide sequence: TGTGCCAGCGGGGAGAATGAGCAGTTCTTC. It codes for CASGENEQFF.

This chain joins TRBV30 and TRBJ2-5, with a weak D call TRBD1 (5 bases). V lost 3 bases and J lost 0, with 17 bases in between. CDR1 and CDR2 (germline): GTSNPN, SVGIG (reference sequence). The CDR3 consists of 16 residues. The CDR3 DNA reads TGTGCCTGGAGCCTCTTTGGCAGGGCGGACCAAGAGACCCAGTACTTC. Its translation is CAWSLFGRADQETQYF.

This chain uses TRBV5-8 with TRBJ1-5; D ambiguous. The length of the CDR3 is 14 residues. Germline loops: CDR1 SGHTS, CDR2 YDEGEE. Trimming left V 0 bases short and J 3 bases short, with 7 bases between. The CDR3 reads CASSLAQTNQPQHF. CDR3 sequence (DNA): TGTGCCAGCAGCTTGGCACAGACCAATCAGCCCCAGCATTTT.

The rearrangement joins TRBV30 to TRBJ2-2, with D maybe TRBD1 (5 bases). This CDR3 comprises 14 residues. V dropped 2 bases and J dropped 6 bases, with 13 bases sitting between them. Germline V gene data show CDR1 as GTSNPN and CDR2 as SVGIG (reference sequence). For the CDR3, the DNA is TGTGCCTGGAGTAGGGCAGGGTCGGCCGGGGAGCTGTTTTTT. This sequence encodes CAWSRAGSAGELFF.

This chain joins TRBV7-8 and TRBJ2-1; no clear D. V lost 3 bases and J 5 bases, leaving 8 bases between the germline ends. The CDR3 has 13 residues. Germline V gene lookup returns CDR1 SGHVS and CDR2 FQNEAQ. The CDR3 DNA reads as TGTGCCAGCAGCTTCTACTGGCACAATGAGCAGTTCTTC. It encodes CASSFYWHNEQFF.

As concerns this clone: Other DNA sequences of this sample code for an identical CDR3. This chain joins TRBV4-1 and TRBJ2-5, with D unclear. The CDR3 spans 14 residues. Germline CDR1 and CDR2: MGHRA and YSYEKL. The V gene lost 1 base and the J gene lost 1 base, with 7 bases spanning the gap. CDR3 coding DNA: TGCGCCAGCAGCCAAGTGGGGATCCAAGAGACCCAGTACTTC. Protein product: CASSQVGIQETQYF.

The J gene is TRBJ2-5, the V gene TRBV11-2; D is uncertain. This CDR3 is 14 amino acids long. Germline V gene sequence: CDR1 SGHAT, CDR2 FQNNGV. Trimming left V 0 bases short and J 4 bases short, with 9 bases between. CDR3 protein: CASSLDRVSETQYF. In nucleotides, the CDR3 is TGTGCCAGCAGCTTAGATAGGGTCTCAGAGACCCAGTACTTC. Combining the CDR3 with reference TRBV11-2 and TRBJ2-5 gives the whole variable domain EAGVAQSPRYKIIEKRQSVAFWCNPISGHATLYWYQQILGQGPKLLIQFQNNGVVDDSQLPKDRFSAERLKGVDSTLKIQPAKLEDSAVYLCASSLDRVSETQYFGPGTRLLVL.

This chain's CDR3 is CASSRGSGGTQYF. The CDR3 nucleotides read TGCGCCAGCAGCCGGGGTAGCGGGGGAACCCAGTACTTC. This chain joins TRBV5-1 and TRBJ2-5; 9 bases map to TRBD2. The CDR3 contains 13 residues. V lost 4 bases, J lost 8 bases, and 6 bases stayed unmatched. Germline V gene lookup returns CDR1 SGHRS and CDR2 YFSETQ.

The chain combines TRBV11-2 with TRBJ2-3, with 10 bases matching TRBD2. The CDR3 is 15 amino acids. CDR1 and CDR2 from the germline V gene are SGHAT and FQNNGV. Germline trimming cut 5 bases from V and 3 bases from J; bases unmatched to any gene: 5. The CDR3 bases are TGTGCCAGCAGCCCTAGCGGGAGCAATACAGATACGCAGTATTTT. This codes for CASSPSGSNTDTQYF.

This sequence joins TRBV25-1 and TRBJ2-3, with 7 bases matching TRBD2. With V trimmed by 1 base and J by 7 bases, 14 bases remained unmatched. The CDR3 totals 17 residues. Germline-derived CDR1 and CDR2 are MGHDK and SYGVNS. The CDR3 region has the DNA TGTGCCAGCAGTGAATCTCGCTCGGGGGAGGGCCGAAATACGCAGTATTTT. This sequence encodes CASSESRSGEGRNTQYF. Combining the CDR3 with reference TRBV25-1 and TRBJ2-3 gives the whole variable domain EADIYQTPRYLVIGTGKKITLECSQTMGHDKMYWYQQDPGMELHLIHYSYGVNSTEKGDLSSESTVSRIRTEHFPLTLESARPSHTSQYLCASSESRSGEGRNTQYFGPGTRLTVL.

V gene TRBV11-2 combines with J gene TRBJ2-7; D is unresolved. Per germline, CDR1 SGHAT and CDR2 FQNNGV. This CDR3 has 14 amino acids. V lost 4 bases to trimming and J lost 0 bases, with 10 bases between them. As DNA, the CDR3 is TGTGCCAGCAGCTATTGGCAGGACTCCTACGAGCAGTACTTC. Protein sequence: CASSYWQDSYEQYF.

Only a few counts were recorded for this clone. The gene calls are TRBV6-6 and TRBJ1-5; 9 bases are shared with TRBD1. V lost 1 base to trimming and J lost 5 bases; unmatched junction nucleotides: 6. CDR1 MNHNY and CDR2 SVGAGI come from the germline V gene (reference sequence). There are 16 residues in the CDR3. This CDR3 is CASSYLADRGYQPQHF. The CDR3 DNA is TGTGCCAGCAGTTACTTGGCGGACAGGGGCTATCAGCCCCAGCATTTT.

V gene TRBV5-1 combines with J gene TRBJ2-2; 9 bases align to TRBD2. The CDR3 runs to 17 residues. The germline CDR1 and CDR2 sequences are SGHRS and YFSETQ. With V trimmed by 0 bases and J by 2 bases, 5 bases remained unmatched. CDR3 sequence reads: CASSLVPSGVNTGELFF. The CDR3 nucleotides read TGCGCCAGCAGCTTGGTCCCTAGCGGGGTTAACACCGGGGAGCTGTTTTTT.

The chain combines TRBV7-3 with TRBJ2-3; no reliable D call. The germline V gene has CDR1 SGHTA and CDR2 FQGTGA. This CDR3 has 13 residues. Trimming took 5 bases from V and 2 from J, leaving 8 bases between them. Written as DNA, the CDR3 is TGTGCCAGCAGCAACACATACACAGATACGCAGTATTTT. Its translation: CASSNTYTDTQYF. The variable domain in full, completed from reference TRBV7-3 and TRBJ2-3, reads GAGVSQTPSNKVTEKGKYVELRCDPISGHTALYWYRQSLGQGPEFLIYFQGTGAADDSGLPNDRFFAVRPEGSVSTLKIQRTERGDSAVYLCASSNTYTDTQYFGPGTRLTVL.

This chain connects TRBV18 to TRBJ1-1; 9 bases are shared with TRBD1. CDR1 and CDR2 from the germline V gene are KGHSH and LQKENI. The CDR3 is 14 amino acids. V shed 3 bases and J 2 bases; nucleotides not matched to a gene: 1. CDR3 sequence (DNA): TGTGCCAGCTCACCGGGACAGGGAAACACTGAAGCTTTCTTT. Its translation: CASSPGQGNTEAFF.

J is TRBJ2-5 and V is TRBV6-5; 14 bases align to TRBD2. This CDR3 has 15 amino acids. Per germline, CDR1 MNHEY and CDR2 SVGAGI. V lost 7 bases, J lost 5 bases, and 6 bases stayed unmatched. In nucleotides, the CDR3 is TGTGCCAGCACCGGGGGACTAGCGGGAGTGGAGACCCAGTACTTC. Translating gives CASTGGLAGVETQYF.

This clone has only one observation. The rearrangement uses TRBV5-4 and TRBJ1-1; 7 bases fit TRBD1. There are 17 residues in the CDR3. Germline lookup yields CDR1 SGHNT and CDR2 YYREEE (reference sequence). Trimming took 4 bases from V and 3 from J; bases not matched to a gene: 15. This CDR3 is CASSRNVIRGRDTEAFF. The CDR3 bases are TGTGCCAGCAGCAGAAATGTTATCAGGGGGAGGGACACTGAAGCTTTCTTT.